The 22 T cell receptor beta chains given below trace back to one sample, sequenced in a study of OX40 agonist ivuxolimab in advanced cancers. The method behind the library was the immunoSEQ multiplex PCR assay. TCRdb took over this immuneACCESS table, retaining in-frame rearrangements with V and J assigned. Such tables are incomplete; in checked studies, under half of the missing clones stem from an unresolved V gene, and the remainder is unexplained. The sample table shows tens of thousands of clones, and 85% to 90% are seen once. About 13% of the sample is in the top ten clones. The sample here was CD4+ or CD8+ T cells sorted from blood, taken in a trial of the OX40 agonist ivuxolimab. These TCRs come from an adult with an advanced solid tumor such as melanoma, head and neck, liver or kidney cancer.

Regarding this clone: An end of the junction does not agree with germline; a read error may underlie this. The chain combines TRBV7-9 with TRBJ2-3; no clear D. The CDR3 is 12 amino acids. Per the germline V gene, CDR1 is SEHNR and CDR2 is FQNEAQ (reference sequence). CDR3: CASSSDSDTQYF. In DNA form, the CDR3 reads TGTGCCAGCAGCTCAGACTCGGATACACAGTATTTT.

V and J are TRBV30 and TRBJ2-3, with D perhaps TRBD1 (6 bases). V was clipped by 0 bases and J by 2 bases, with 9 bases between them. Germline V gene lookup returns CDR1 GTSNPN and CDR2 SVGIG (reference sequence). CDR3 length: 14 residues. CDR3 in DNA: TGTGCCTGGAGTGTAGAGGGGGACACAGATACGCAGTATTTT. It is translated as CAWSVEGDTDTQYF.

In nucleotides, the CDR3 is TGCAGCGTTGAAGTGTGGAGTTCCAACGAGCAGTACTTC. Its translation: CSVEVWSSNEQYF. The V and J genes are TRBV29-1 and TRBJ2-7, with unresolved D. The CDR3 is 13 amino acids. Germline CDR1 SQVTM, CDR2 ANQGSEA. Trimming shortened V by 1 base and J by 5 bases, and 12 bases separated the two germline ends.

This rearrangement joins TRBV18 to TRBJ2-1; D is unclear. This CDR3 has 13 residues. Germline CDR1 KGHSH, CDR2 LQKENI. The ends were cut back, 0 bases at V and 8 bases at J, with 8 bases in the middle. In nucleotides, the CDR3 is TGTGCCAGCTCACCACCTGACCGGGATGAGCAGTTCTTC. It is translated as CASSPPDRDEQFF.

V usage is TRBV9 and J usage is TRBJ2-1; 10 bases are shared with TRBD2. This CDR3 has 15 amino acids. Germline V CDR1 and CDR2: SGDLS, YYNGEE. Trimming at V came to 1 base and at J to 7 bases, leaving 5 bases not matched to a gene. Written as DNA, the CDR3 is TGTGCCAGCAGCGTAAGGCTAGCGGGGGTTAATGAGCAGTTCTTC. This encodes CASSVRLAGVNEQFF.

The chain uses TRBV30 and TRBJ2-5; D gene uncertain. The CDR3 spans 13 residues. V lost 2 bases, J lost 4 bases, and 11 bases lay in between. In germline, CDR1 is GTSNPN, CDR2 SVGIG (reference sequence). CDR3 protein: CAWSIDVRETQYF. CDR3 DNA sequence: TGTGCCTGGAGTATAGATGTAAGAGAGACCCAGTACTTC.

This sequence joins TRBV30 and TRBJ2-3, with 10 bases identical to TRBD2. In germline, CDR1 is GTSNPN, CDR2 SVGIG (reference sequence). CDR3 length: 14 residues. The V and J ends lost 2 bases and 6 bases, in that order; junction bases with no gene match: 5. The CDR3 here is CAWSSSGGWDTQYF. Here the CDR3 DNA reads TGTGCCTGGAGTTCTAGCGGGGGTTGGGATACGCAGTATTTT. The variable domain in full, completed from reference TRBV30 and TRBJ2-3, reads SQTIHQWPATLVQPVGSPLSLECTVEGTSNPNLYWYRQAAGRGLQLLFYSVGIGQISSEVPQNLSASRPQDRQFILSSKKLLLSDSGFYLCAWSSSGGWDTQYFGPGTRLTVL.

The genes are TRBV9 and TRBJ1-4; D might be TRBD1 (6 bases). Deletions cut 4 bases from V and 7 bases from J, with 14 bases between. The CDR3 runs 14 residues. CDR1 SGDLS and CDR2 YYNGEE come from the germline V gene. The CDR3 loop is CASSKQGGSEKLFF. The CDR3 nucleotides read TGTGCCAGCAGCAAACAGGGTGGAAGTGAAAAACTGTTTTTT.

The chain joins TRBV27 to TRBJ1-2, with TRBD1 matching 7 bases. CDR1 is MNHEY, CDR2 SMNVEV, per germline (reference sequence). The V segment lost 4 bases and the J segment 8 bases; nucleotides outside the gene matches: 7. The CDR3 is 13 residues long. CDR3 bases: TGTGCCAGCAGTTCCTACAGGGGCCTCGGCTACACCTTC. This translates into CASSSYRGLGYTF.

The gene calls are TRBV7-3 and TRBJ1-1; no clear D. Trimming cost V 2 bases and J 3 bases, with 13 bases left between them. The CDR3 spans 15 residues. Germline V gene lookup returns CDR1 SGHTA and CDR2 FQGTGA. Here the CDR3 reads CASSLGVGRDTEAFF. The CDR3 DNA sequence: TGTGCCAGCAGCTTAGGAGTAGGGAGGGACACTGAAGCTTTCTTT.

The chain combines TRBV29-1 with TRBJ2-1; 8 nucleotides agree with TRBD1. The V and J ends lost 5 bases and 4 bases, in that order; junction bases with no gene match: 10. This CDR3 has 15 amino acids. CDR1 SQVTM and CDR2 ANQGSEA come from the germline V gene. In DNA, the CDR3 is TGCAGCGTTCCAGGACAGGGAATCGTATACAATGAGCAGTTCTTC. Protein: CSVPGQGIVYNEQFF.

The V call is TRBV4-1, the J call TRBJ1-5; D ambiguous. Germline-derived CDR1 and CDR2 are MGHRA and YSYEKL. With 1 base removed from V and 2 bases from J, the gap between germline ends came to 0 bases. CDR3 length: 12 residues. CDR3 sequence reads: CASSQGNQPQHF. The CDR3 region has the DNA TGCGCCAGCAGCCAAGGCAATCAGCCCCAGCATTTT.

The rearrangement uses TRBV13 and TRBJ2-3, with 11 nucleotides matching TRBD2. Germline CDR1 and CDR2: PRHDT and FYEKMQ (reference sequence). The CDR3 loop spans 14 amino acids. V dropped 9 bases and J dropped 6; count of bases not matched to a gene: 8. The CDR3 coding sequence is TGTGCCAGTGGACTAGCGGGTCGGGGGGATACGCAGTATTTT. Protein product: CASGLAGRGDTQYF. The whole variable domain, remainder taken from reference TRBV13 and TRBJ2-3, is AAGVIQSPRHLIKEKRETATLKCYPIPRHDTVYWYQQGPGQDPQFLISFYEKMQSDKGSIPDRFSAQQFSDYHSELNMSSLELGDSALYFCASGLAGRGDTQYFGPGTRLTVL.

The genes are TRBV19 and TRBJ1-1; D is unclear. Germline lookup yields CDR1 LNHDA and CDR2 SQIVND (reference sequence). The V end was cut by 7 bases, the J end by 2 bases, with 11 bases between. This CDR3 is 13 amino acids long. CDR3 in amino acids: CASNVGRNTEAFF. Here the CDR3 DNA reads TGTGCCAGTAATGTAGGCAGAAACACTGAAGCTTTCTTT.

This chain uses TRBV7-9 with TRBJ1-5, with D hard to call. V was shortened by 1 base and J by 0 bases, with 4 bases between the two germline ends. This CDR3 region has 14 residues. Germline CDR1 is SEHNR and CDR2 is FQNEAQ (reference sequence). In DNA form, the CDR3 reads TGTGCCAGCAGCTTAGAGCATAGCAATCAGCCCCAGCATTTT. It codes for CASSLEHSNQPQHF. The variable domain in full, with the rest retrieved from reference TRBV7-9 and TRBJ1-5, is DTGVSQNPRHKITKRGQNVTFRCDPISEHNRLYWYRQTLGQGPEFLTYFQNEAQLEKSRLLSDRFSAERPKGSFSTLEIQRTEQGDSAMYLCASSLEHSNQPQHFGDGTRLSIL.

The chain combines TRBV7-3 with TRBJ2-1, with TRBD1 matching over 10 bases. Germline V gene data show CDR1 as SGHTA and CDR2 as FQGTGA. Trimming at V came to 5 bases and at J to 7 bases, leaving 5 bases not matched to a gene. The CDR3 is made up of 14 amino acids. CDR3 DNA: TGTGCCAGCAGCCTGGGACAGGGGTGGAATGAGCAGTTCTTC. It yields the protein CASSLGQGWNEQFF.

The chain recombines TRBV28 with TRBJ2-3, with D perhaps being TRBD1 or TRBD2 (6 bases each). This CDR3 has 17 amino acids. V was trimmed by 5 bases and J by 4 bases, leaving 22 bases between them. From germline, CDR1 is MDHEN and CDR2 SYDVKM. CDR3 sequence (DNA): TGTGCCAGCAGTGAAGGGGGGTCCAGGGTGGGCCCAGATACGCAGTATTTT. This codes for CASSEGGSRVGPDTQYF.

The CDR3 loop reads CASSPTALGAYEQYF. In nucleotides, the CDR3 is TGTGCCAGCAGTCCGACAGCTTTGGGAGCCTACGAGCAGTACTTC. The rearrangement joins TRBV27 to TRBJ2-7; either TRBD1 or TRBD2 may supply D (5 bases each). V gave up 5 bases and J gave up 2 bases, with 16 bases separating them. The CDR3 extends over 15 amino acids. From germline, CDR1 is MNHEY and CDR2 SMNVEV (reference sequence).

This chain connects TRBV2 to TRBJ2-7; TRBD2 agrees at 8 bases. With 4 bases clipped from V and 3 bases from J, the junction kept 5 bases outside the gene matches. Per germline, CDR1 SNHLY and CDR2 FYNNEI. This CDR3 contains 14 residues. The CDR3 sequence is CASSVLAGFYEQYF. DNA for the CDR3: TGTGCCAGCAGTGTCTTAGCGGGGTTCTACGAGCAGTACTTC. Variable domain in full (rest from reference TRBV2 and TRBJ2-7): EPEVTQTPSHQVTQMGQEVILRCVPISNHLYFYWYRQILGQKVEFLVSFYNNEISEKSEIFDDQFSVERPDGSNFTLKIRSTKLEDSAMYFCASSVLAGFYEQYFGPGTRLTVT.

The chain recombines TRBV27 with TRBJ2-1; D tentatively fits TRBD1 or TRBD2 (5 bases each). This CDR3 is built from 13 residues. With 6 bases removed from V and 5 bases from J, the gap between germline ends came to 11 bases. Per germline, CDR1 MNHEY and CDR2 SMNVEV (reference sequence). CDR3 sequence reads: CASSFMGDNEQFF. For the CDR3, the DNA is TGTGCCAGCAGCTTTATGGGGGACAATGAGCAGTTCTTC.

The chain uses TRBV2 and TRBJ1-4; possibly TRBD1 for D (6 bases). The CDR3 consists of 15 residues. Trimming took off 5 bases at V and 0 bases at J, with 10 bases between the two ends. Germline CDR1 reads SNHLY; CDR2 reads FYNNEI. CDR3 DNA: TGTGCCAGCAGTTACAGGGACGCAACTAATGAAAAACTGTTTTTT. Protein: CASSYRDATNEKLFF.

V is TRBV4-1 and J is TRBJ2-7, with D perhaps TRBD1 (5 bases). V lost 1 base to trimming and J lost 4 bases, with 11 bases between them. The CDR3 covers 14 residues. Germline-derived CDR1 and CDR2 are MGHRA and YSYEKL. Here the CDR3 DNA reads TGCGCCAGCAGCCAAGCCTCACAGGAATACGAGCAGTACTTC. It is translated as CASSQASQEYEQYF.